The clone carrying this T cell receptor (beta chain) has ten or more counts. Alpha- and beta-chain coverage of first-strand cDNA came from TRAV- and TRBV-specific primers. The TCRs were subjected to amplification over around 19 PCR cycles employing a constant-region primer in conjunction with a V-primer adapter. Each CDR3 protein gets one entry after TCRdb re-called the reads with MiXCR. The table has roughly 100,000 distinct CDR3 sequences, less than 25% seen once; the top ten hold over 4%. V was pared by 0 bases and J by 3 bases, with 15 bases between. Germline CDR1 reads SGHRS; CDR2 reads YFSETQ. The CDR3 is 16 amino acids. The sample belongs to a study of low-dose radiotherapy and immunotherapy resistance in tumors. The time point: after trial treatment. Described treatment: LDRT plus nivolumab, ipilimumab, low-dose cyclophosphamide and aspirin (RACIN trial).

The rearrangement links TRBV5-1 to TRBJ1-1, with a tentative D call TRBD1 (5 bases). This specimen was PBMCs, taken after low-dose radiotherapy plus immunotherapy. This clonotype was sampled from a male donor with prostate cancer. CDR3 DNA sequence: TGCGCCAGCAGCTTGGAATTCGTATTGGGGGACACTGAAGCTTTCTTT. Translation: CASSLEFVLGDTEAFF. Filled out from reference TRBV5-1 and TRBJ1-1, the complete variable domain reads KAGVTQTPRYLIKTRGQQVTLSCSPISGHRSVSWYQQTPGQGLQFLFEYFSETQRNKGNFPGRFSGRQFSNSRSEMNVSTLELGDSALYLCASSLEFVLGDTEAFFGQGTRLTVV.